The text below deals with one T cell receptor (beta chain). This sample was taken from a study of blood T cell repertoires in COVID-19. Study context: Material from acute and convalescent COVID-19 was sourced from the United States, Italy and Spain. From T cells, B-cell-depleted T cells, or PBMCs came the material, which was cDNA or gDNA.

This table comes from immunoSEQ multiplex PCR, and its TCRdb copy is limited to in-frame clones, with some not included. The sample lists 100,000 or so clones; approximately 85% were seen once. CDR1 SGHDT and CDR2 YYEEEE come from the germline V gene. This CDR3 region has 14 residues. Trimming took off 3 bases at V and 1 base at J, with 10 bases between the two ends. The clonotype originates from a human donor in a cohort sampled during active COVID-19. This rearrangement joins TRBV5-6 to TRBJ1-1; D remains unclear. Source material: peripheral blood. The CDR3 protein is CASSWGGPNTEAFF. The CDR3, as DNA: TGTGCCAGCAGCTGGGGAGGCCCGAACACTGAAGCTTTCTTT.